The present entry profiles one TCR beta chain with its context. It may be a read error: a sequence one base away is much more abundant. CDR3 length: 15 amino acids. The V gene's germline CDR1 is SGHTA and CDR2 FQGNSA. Trimming removed 4 bases from V and 0 bases from J, with 10 bases in between. Libraries of TCR beta came from iRepertoire HTBI primers plus Arm-PCR of CDR3 regions. MiXCR, applied by TCRdb to the multiplex PCR reads, yields one record per CDR3 protein. The sample consists of about 440,000 distinct CDR3 sequences, about 15% of them appearing once. Noted time point: newly diagnosed GD, antithyroid drugs for less than 3 months. There was RNA extracted from PBMCs, and the TCR library was made from it. Clinicians diagnosed Graves' disease using American Thyroid Association guidelines. Staff drew roughly 10 milliliters of peripheral blood into EDTA tubes. The record originates from a study of regulatory T cells in long-lasting Graves disease.

This sample was also put to use in a study of T cells in Graves' hyperthyroidism and ophthalmopathy. That work states: Not enrolled were patients with uncontrolled infection, other autoimmune disease, pregnancy or lactation. HTBI primers were employed in a first-round RT-PCR of the TCR CDR3.

The sequencing here drew on peripheral blood mononuclear cells (PBMCs), taken at new diagnosis, from a patient treated with antithyroid drugs. The sequence came from a woman younger than 30 with Graves disease. The rearrangement joins TRBV7-2 to TRBJ2-1; D remains ambiguous. CDR3 sequence (DNA): TGTGCCAGCAGCTCATCCGGGTACTCCTACAATGAGCAGTTCTTC. Translating it yields CASSSSGYSYNEQFF.